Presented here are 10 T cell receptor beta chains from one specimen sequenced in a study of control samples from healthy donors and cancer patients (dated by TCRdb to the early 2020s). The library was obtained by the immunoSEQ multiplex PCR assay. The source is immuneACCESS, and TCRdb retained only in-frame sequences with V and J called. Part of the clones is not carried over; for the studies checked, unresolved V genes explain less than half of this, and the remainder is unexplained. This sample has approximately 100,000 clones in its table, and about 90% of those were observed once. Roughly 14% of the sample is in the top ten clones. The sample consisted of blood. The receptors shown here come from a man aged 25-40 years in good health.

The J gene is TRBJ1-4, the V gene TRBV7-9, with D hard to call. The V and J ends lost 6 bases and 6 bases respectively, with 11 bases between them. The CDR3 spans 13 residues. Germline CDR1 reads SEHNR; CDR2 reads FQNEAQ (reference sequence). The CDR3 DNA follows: TGTGCCAGCAGTCTCCGCAATGATGAAAAACTGTTTTTT. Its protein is CASSLRNDEKLFF.

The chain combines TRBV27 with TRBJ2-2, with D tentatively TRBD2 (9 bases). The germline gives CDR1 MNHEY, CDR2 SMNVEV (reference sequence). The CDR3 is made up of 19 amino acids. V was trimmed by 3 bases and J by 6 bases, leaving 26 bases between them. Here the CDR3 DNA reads TGTGCCAGCAGTTTGGGCAGGGGGCGCGGTAGCGGGAGCGCCGGGGAGCTGTTTTTT. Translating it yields CASSLGRGRGSGSAGELFF.

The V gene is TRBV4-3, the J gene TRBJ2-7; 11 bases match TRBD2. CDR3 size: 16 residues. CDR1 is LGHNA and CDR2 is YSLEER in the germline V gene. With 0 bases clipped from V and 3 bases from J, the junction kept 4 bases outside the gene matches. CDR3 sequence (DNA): TGCGCCAGCAGCCAAGATCAACTAGCGGGAGTCTACGAGCAGTACTTC. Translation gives CASSQDQLAGVYEQYF.

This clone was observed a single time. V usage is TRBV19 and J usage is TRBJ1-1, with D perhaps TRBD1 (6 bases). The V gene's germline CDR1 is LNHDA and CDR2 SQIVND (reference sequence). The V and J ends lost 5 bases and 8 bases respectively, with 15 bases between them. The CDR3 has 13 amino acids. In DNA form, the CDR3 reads TGTGCCAGTAGTCTCACAGACAGGAAAGAAGCTTTCTTT. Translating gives CASSLTDRKEAFF.

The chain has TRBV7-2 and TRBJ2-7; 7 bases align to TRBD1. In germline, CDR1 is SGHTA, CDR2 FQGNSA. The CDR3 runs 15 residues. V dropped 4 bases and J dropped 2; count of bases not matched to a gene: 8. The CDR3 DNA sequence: TGTGCCAGCAGCTCCTGGACAGGAGCCACCTACGAGCAGTACTTC. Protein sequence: CASSSWTGATYEQYF.

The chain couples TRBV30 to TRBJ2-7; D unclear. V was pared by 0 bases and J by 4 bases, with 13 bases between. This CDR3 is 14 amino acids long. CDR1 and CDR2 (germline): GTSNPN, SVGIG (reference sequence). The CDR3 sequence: CAWSVGGTTYEQYF. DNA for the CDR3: TGTGCCTGGAGTGTAGGCGGCACCACGTACGAGCAGTACTTC.

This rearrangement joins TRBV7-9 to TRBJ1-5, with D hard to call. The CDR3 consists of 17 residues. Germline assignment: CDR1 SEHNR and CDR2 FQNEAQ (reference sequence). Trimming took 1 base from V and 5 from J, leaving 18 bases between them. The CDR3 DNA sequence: TGTGCCAGCAGCTTAGGGTACGGGAAAGGTTCGGATCAGCCCCAGCATTTT. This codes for CASSLGYGKGSDQPQHF.

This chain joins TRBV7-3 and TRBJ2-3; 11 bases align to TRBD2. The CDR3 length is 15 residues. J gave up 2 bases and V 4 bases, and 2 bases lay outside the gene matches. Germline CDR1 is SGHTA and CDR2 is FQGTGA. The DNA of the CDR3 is TGTGCCAGCAGCTGGGGACTAGCGGTCACAGATACGCAGTATTTT. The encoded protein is CASSWGLAVTDTQYF.

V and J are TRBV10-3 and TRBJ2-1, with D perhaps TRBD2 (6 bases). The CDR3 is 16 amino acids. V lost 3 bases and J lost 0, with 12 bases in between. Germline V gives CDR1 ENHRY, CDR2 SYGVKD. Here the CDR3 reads CAISDRGGTSYNEQFF. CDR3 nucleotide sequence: TGTGCCATCAGTGACCGCGGCGGGACCTCCTACAATGAGCAGTTCTTC.

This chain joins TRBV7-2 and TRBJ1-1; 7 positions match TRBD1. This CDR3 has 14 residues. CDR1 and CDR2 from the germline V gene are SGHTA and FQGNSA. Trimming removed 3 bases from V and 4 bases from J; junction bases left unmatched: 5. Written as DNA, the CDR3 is TGTGCCAGCAGCTTTCAGGGGGTCGGCACTGAAGCTTTCTTT. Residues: CASSFQGVGTEAFF.